The rows below give T cell receptor beta chains drawn from one sample of a study of molecular identifiers for immune sequencing clone quantification. TCRdb ran MiXCR on the PCR reads and lists one entry per CDR3 protein. The sample includes fewer than 350,000 distinct CDR3 sequences, roughly 24% seen only once; the top ten take roughly 0.7%. Sequenced material: naive CD8+ T cells from blood, with Jurkat cell RNA spiked in. Receptors originate from a human donor in good health. Some libraries in this study had Jurkat cell RNA spiked in. The CDR3 runs from the conserved cysteine through the conserved F or W. The D gene is left open where the match is weak. Only part of the rows carry a size: once, few, many, or a class if the clone is expanded.

cdr3_aa,cdr3_nt,v_call,clone_size,d_call,j_call
CASSFREVTELFF,TGTGCCAGCAGCTTCAGAGAGGTGACGGAGCTGTTTTTT,TRBV5-6,many,.,TRBJ2-2
CASSPSPGTSYEQYF,TGTGCCAGCAGCCCGAGTCCCGGGACTAGCTACGAGCAGTACTTC,TRBV11-2,.,TRBD2,TRBJ2-7
CASSQAQQLGAFF,TGCGCCAGCAGCCAAGCACAACAGCTTGGAGCTTTCTTT,TRBV4-1,.,.,TRBJ1-1
CASSQDWQGLAQPQHF,TGCGCCAGCAGCCAAGATTGGCAGGGGTTGGCTCAGCCCCAGCATTTT,TRBV4-3,few,.,TRBJ1-5
CASSYSGFSSYEQYF,TGTGCCAGCAGTTACTCCGGGTTTAGCTCCTACGAGCAGTACTTC,TRBV6-5,few,.,TRBJ2-7
CASSYSTGGGYEQFF,TGTGCCAGCAGTTACTCGACAGGGGGGGGCTATGAGCAGTTCTTC,TRBV6-5,few,TRBD1,TRBJ2-1
CASSIPPAGGPDTQYF,TGTGCCAGTAGTATCCCTCCAGCGGGAGGGCCAGATACGCAGTATTTT,TRBV19,.,TRBD2,TRBJ2-3
CASTQGDGYTF,TGTGCCAGCACGCAGGGGGATGGCTACACCTTC,TRBV18,many,TRBD1,TRBJ1-2
CASSLYRGNGELFF,TGTGCCAGCAGCTTATACAGGGGGAACGGGGAGCTGTTTTTT,TRBV7-6,many,TRBD1,TRBJ2-2
CASGSSGGPQETQYF,TGTGCCAGCGGCTCTAGCGGGGGGCCTCAAGAGACCCAGTACTTC,TRBV7-9,.,TRBD2,TRBJ2-5
CSADLLNTGELFF,TGCAGCGCCGACTTATTGAACACCGGGGAGCTGTTTTTT,TRBV29-1,many,.,TRBJ2-2
CASSPLAGGPADTQYF,TGTGCCAGCAGCCCTCTAGCGGGAGGGCCCGCAGATACGCAGTATTTT,TRBV13,many,TRBD2,TRBJ2-3
CASSLTPSSRGDFDEAFF,TGCGCCAGCAGCTTGACGCCTTCTAGCAGGGGGGATTTTGATGAAGCTTTCTTT,TRBV5-1,few,TRBD1,TRBJ1-1
CASSPGLRTDTQYF,TGCGCCAGCAGCCCGGGACTAAGGACAGATACGCAGTATTTT,TRBV4-3,many,TRBD2,TRBJ2-3
CAIRNAESSYEQYF,TGTGCCATCAGAAACGCGGAGAGCTCCTACGAGCAGTACTTC,TRBV10-3,.,.,TRBJ2-7
CSARDPGTGVTGELFF,TGCAGTGCTAGAGATCCCGGGACAGGGGTTACCGGGGAGCTGTTTTTT,TRBV20-1,.,TRBD1,TRBJ2-2
CASSHAGTEAFF,TGTGCCAGCAGCCACGCGGGGACTGAAGCTTTCTTT,TRBV7-8,.,.,TRBJ1-1
CAWSPLGLGLEAFF,TGTGCCTGGAGTCCCCTAGGACTAGGCCTTGAAGCTTTCTTT,TRBV30,.,.,TRBJ1-1
CSAPLGGRDNEQFF,TGCAGTGCTCCACTTGGCGGGAGAGACAATGAGCAGTTCTTC,TRBV20-1,many,TRBD2,TRBJ2-1
CASSLSKIGSGGTDTQYF,TGTGCCAGCAGTTTATCGAAAATCGGTAGCGGGGGCACAGATACGCAGTATTTT,TRBV27,many,TRBD2,TRBJ2-3
CASTTTLDRAGELFF,TGCGCCAGCACCACCACCCTTGACAGGGCCGGGGAGCTGTTTTTT,TRBV5-1,.,TRBD1,TRBJ2-2
CASSDPPKDSTDTQYF,TGTGCCAGCAGCGACCCCCCTAAGGACAGCACAGATACGCAGTATTTT,TRBV6-2/TRBV6-3,.,.,TRBJ2-3
CASSPRTSNQPQHF,TGCGCCAGCAGCCCGCGAACGAGCAATCAGCCCCAGCATTTT,TRBV4-1,.,.,TRBJ1-5
CASSPSRDRGTYEQYF,TGCGCCAGCAGCCCGAGCCGGGACAGGGGAACCTACGAGCAGTACTTC,TRBV4-3,.,TRBD1,TRBJ2-7
CARRQDQQGYTDTQYF,TGCGCCCGCCGCCAAGATCAACAGGGCTACACAGATACGCAGTATTTT,TRBV4-1,.,.,TRBJ2-3
CASSQGTNQGLTEAFF,TGCGCCAGCAGCCAAGGAACGAATCAGGGACTCACTGAAGCTTTCTTT,TRBV4-3,few,.,TRBJ1-1
CASSDSSPPKEVAHEQYF,TGTGCCAGCAGTGACTCGTCCCCGCCTAAGGAGGTAGCCCACGAGCAGTACTTC,TRBV6-4,.,.,TRBJ2-7
CASSFNRAPDNEQFF,TGCGCCAGCAGTTTTAACAGGGCACCGGACAATGAGCAGTTCTTC,TRBV4-1,.,.,TRBJ2-1
CVSSPGNRGGDEQFF,TGTGTCAGCAGCCCTGGAAACAGGGGCGGTGATGAGCAGTTCTTC,TRBV7-9,.,TRBD1,TRBJ2-1
CASSSTAGGPDTQYF,TGTGCCAGCAGCTCAACAGCGGGAGGGCCAGATACGCAGTATTTT,TRBV7-2,many,TRBD2,TRBJ2-3
CASSSTGVRTEAFF,TGCGCCAGCAGCTCAACAGGGGTTCGCACTGAAGCTTTCTTT,TRBV5-1,many,TRBD1,TRBJ1-1
CATGQGDGNTIYF,TGTGCCACCGGACAGGGGGACGGAAACACCATATATTTT,TRBV4-2,.,TRBD1,TRBJ1-3
CATSRDSQEPTYEQYF,TGTGCCACCAGCAGAGATAGCCAGGAACCAACCTACGAGCAGTACTTC,TRBV15,few,.,TRBJ2-7
CASLGPGQENTGELFF,TGTGCCAGCTTGGGACCGGGACAGGAAAACACCGGGGAGCTGTTTTTT,TRBV7-9,few,TRBD1,TRBJ2-2
CASSQSAQGGEQYF,TGCGCCAGCAGTCAATCAGCCCAGGGCGGCGAGCAGTACTTC,TRBV23-1,many,.,TRBJ2-7
CASSESGNEQFF,TGTGCCAGCAGTGAGTCGGGCAATGAGCAGTTCTTC,TRBV6-1,few,.,TRBJ2-1
CASSEPGLAYEQYF,TGTGCCAGCAGTGAGCCGGGACTGGCCTACGAGCAGTACTTC,TRBV2,many,.,TRBJ2-7
CASSQEGGRATDTQYF,TGTGCCAGCAGCCAAGAGGGCGGCAGGGCCACAGATACGCAGTATTTT,TRBV3-1,many,.,TRBJ2-3